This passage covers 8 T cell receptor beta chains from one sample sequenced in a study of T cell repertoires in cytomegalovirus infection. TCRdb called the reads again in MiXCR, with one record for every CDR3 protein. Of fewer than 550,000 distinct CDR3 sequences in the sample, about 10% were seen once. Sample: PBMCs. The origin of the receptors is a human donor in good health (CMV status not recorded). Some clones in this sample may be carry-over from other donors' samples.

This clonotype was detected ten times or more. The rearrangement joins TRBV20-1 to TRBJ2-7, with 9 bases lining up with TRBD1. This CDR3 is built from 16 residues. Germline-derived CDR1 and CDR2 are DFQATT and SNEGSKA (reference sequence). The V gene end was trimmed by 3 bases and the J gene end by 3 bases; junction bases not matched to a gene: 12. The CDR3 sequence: CSASLTGTGNYYEQYF. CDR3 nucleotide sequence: TGCAGTGCTAGCTTAACTGGGACAGGGAATTACTACGAGCAGTACTTC.

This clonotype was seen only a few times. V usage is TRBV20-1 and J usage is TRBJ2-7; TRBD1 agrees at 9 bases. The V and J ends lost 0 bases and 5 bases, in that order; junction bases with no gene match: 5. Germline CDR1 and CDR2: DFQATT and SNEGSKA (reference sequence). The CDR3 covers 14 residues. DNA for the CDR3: TGCAGTGCTAGAGATCCGACAGGGGGGCACGAGCAGTACTTC. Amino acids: CSARDPTGGHEQYF.

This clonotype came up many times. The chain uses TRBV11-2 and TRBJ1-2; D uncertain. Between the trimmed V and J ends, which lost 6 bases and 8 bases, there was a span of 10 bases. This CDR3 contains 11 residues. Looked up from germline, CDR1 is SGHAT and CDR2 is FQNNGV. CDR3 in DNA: TGTGCCAGCAGATCACGCCGGGGCTACACCTTC. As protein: CASRSRRGYTF.

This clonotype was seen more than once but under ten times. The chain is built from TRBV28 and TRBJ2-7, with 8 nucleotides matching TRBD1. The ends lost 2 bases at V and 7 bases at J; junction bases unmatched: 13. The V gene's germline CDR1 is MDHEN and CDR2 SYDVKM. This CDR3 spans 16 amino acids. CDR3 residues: CASSLEIGQGPVEQYF. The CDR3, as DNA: TGTGCCAGCAGTTTAGAAATCGGACAGGGACCGGTAGAGCAGTACTTC.

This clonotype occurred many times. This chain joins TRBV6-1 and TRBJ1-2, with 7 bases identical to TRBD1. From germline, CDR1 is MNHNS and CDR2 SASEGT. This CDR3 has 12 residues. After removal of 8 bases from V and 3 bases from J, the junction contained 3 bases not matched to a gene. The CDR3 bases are TGTGCCAGCCTCACAGGGGACTATGGCTACACCTTC. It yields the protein CASLTGDYGYTF.

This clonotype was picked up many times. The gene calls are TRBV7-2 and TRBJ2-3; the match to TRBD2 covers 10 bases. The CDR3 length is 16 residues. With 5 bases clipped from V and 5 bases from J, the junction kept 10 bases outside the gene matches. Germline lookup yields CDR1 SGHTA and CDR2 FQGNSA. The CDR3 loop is CASSPPLAGAGDTQYF. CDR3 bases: TGTGCCAGCAGCCCACCCCTAGCGGGAGCAGGAGATACGCAGTATTTT.

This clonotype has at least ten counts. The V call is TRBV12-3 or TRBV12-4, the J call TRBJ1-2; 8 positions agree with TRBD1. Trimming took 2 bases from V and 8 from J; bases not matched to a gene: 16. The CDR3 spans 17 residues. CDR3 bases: TGTGCCAGCAGTTTAAGTGGACAGGGTCTTTTGGGTGGAGGCTACACCTTC. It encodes CASSLSGQGLLGGGYTF.

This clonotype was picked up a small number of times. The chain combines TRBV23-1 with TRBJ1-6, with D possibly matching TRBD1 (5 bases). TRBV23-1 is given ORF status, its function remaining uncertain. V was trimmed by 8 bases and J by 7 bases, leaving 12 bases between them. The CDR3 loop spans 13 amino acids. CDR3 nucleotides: TGCGCCAGCCCGGGGGAGGGGAATTCACCCCTCCACTTT. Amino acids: CASPGEGNSPLHF.